This T cell receptor beta chain derives from a study of shared clonotypes between healthy human individuals. Study results and caveats: As a rule, naive subsets had a larger estimated richness than memory subsets.

This clone appeared once. The antigen remains unidentified. This sample also contains other DNA sequences that code for the same CDR3. Profiled with immunoSEQ multiplex PCR; TCRdb holds only in-frame clones, not every one. This table has about 2 million clones, about 95% appearing once. The germline gives CDR1 MNHEY, CDR2 SVGAGI. V was clipped by 0 bases and J by 1 base, with 7 bases between them. The CDR3 is 14 residues long. The naive CD8 subset, CD45RO-negative cells positively selected for CCR7, excluded terminally differentiated effector memory CD45RA+ cells. The J gene is TRBJ2-7, the V gene TRBV6-5; tentative D call: TRBD1 (5 bases). Specimen: naive CD8+ T cells sorted from blood. This TCR was sampled from a man younger than 35 in good health. The DNA of the CDR3 is TGTGCCAGCAGTTACTCGACAGAATCCTACGAGCAGTACTTC. Translated, it gives CASSYSTESYEQYF.